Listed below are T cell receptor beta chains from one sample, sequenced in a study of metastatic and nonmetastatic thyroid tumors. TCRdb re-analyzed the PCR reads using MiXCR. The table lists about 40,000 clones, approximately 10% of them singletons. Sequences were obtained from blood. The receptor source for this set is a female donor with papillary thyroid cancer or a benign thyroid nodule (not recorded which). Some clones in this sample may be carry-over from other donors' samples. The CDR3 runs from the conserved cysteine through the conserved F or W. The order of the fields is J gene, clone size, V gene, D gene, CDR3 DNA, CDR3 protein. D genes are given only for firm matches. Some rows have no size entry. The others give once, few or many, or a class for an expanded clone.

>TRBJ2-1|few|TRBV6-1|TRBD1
TGTGCCAGCATCCCAGATGGGGCGACAGGGGGCAATGAGCAGTTCTTC
CASIPDGATGGNEQFF
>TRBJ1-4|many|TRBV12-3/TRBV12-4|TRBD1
TGTGCCAGCAGCGACAGGGGAAGTCATGAAAAACTGTTTTTT
CASSDRGSHEKLFF
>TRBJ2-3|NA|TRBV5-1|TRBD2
TGCGCCAGCAGCTTGGAAGCTAGCGGGAGTGGGTCATATACGCAGTATTTT
CASSLEASGSGSYTQYF
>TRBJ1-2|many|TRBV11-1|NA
TGTGCCAGCAGCTTAGAACCCGGCCGGGGGGGATCGGGTGGCTACACCTTC
CASSLEPGRGGSGGYTF
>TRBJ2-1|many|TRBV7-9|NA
TGTGCCAGCAGCTCACAGGGGACTAGTTACAATGAGCAGTTCTTC
CASSSQGTSYNEQFF
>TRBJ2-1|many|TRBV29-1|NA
TGCAGCATGGGGCGGGACACCTACAATGAGCAGTTCTTC
CSMGRDTYNEQFF
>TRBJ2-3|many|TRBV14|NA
TGTGCCAGCAGCCAAGCCATAAGAGTCGATACGCAGTATTTT
CASSQAIRVDTQYF
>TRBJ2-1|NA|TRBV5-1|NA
TGCGCCAGCAGCTTGAGCGCTACCGCTTTGAATGAGCAGTTCTTC
CASSLSATALNEQFF
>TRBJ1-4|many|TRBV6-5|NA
TGTGCCAGCAGTTACTCGCGTGCCAGGGTTGTGGGAACAACTAATGAAAAACTGTTTTTT
CASSYSRARVVGTTNEKLFF
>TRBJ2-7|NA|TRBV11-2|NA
TGTGCCAGCAGCTTAGGGCTAGGGACCTACGAGCAGTACTTC
CASSLGLGTYEQYF
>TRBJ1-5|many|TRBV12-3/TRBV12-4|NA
TGTGCCAGCAGTTTATCCGGGTACGGTCAGCCCCAGCATTTT
CASSLSGYGQPQHF
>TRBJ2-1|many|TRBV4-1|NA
TGCGCCAGCAGCGAAGAAGGCGGGACGGTTTGGAATGAGCAGTTCTTC
CASSEEGGTVWNEQFF
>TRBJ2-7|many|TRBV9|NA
TGTGCCAGCAGTAGGGACAACGGAGAGCAGTACTTC
CASSRDNGEQYF
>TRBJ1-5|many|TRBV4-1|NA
TGCGCCAGCAGCCTCGTCAGCGGGTACCAGCCCCAGCATTTT
CASSLVSGYQPQHF
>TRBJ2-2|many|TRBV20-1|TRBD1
TGCAGTGCACAGGACAGGGGGGCTAGCGGGACCGGGGAGCTGTTTTTT
CSAQDRGASGTGELFF
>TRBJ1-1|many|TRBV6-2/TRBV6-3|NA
TGTGCCAGCAGTTACGGAGGAAACACTGAAGCTTTCTTT
CASSYGGNTEAFF
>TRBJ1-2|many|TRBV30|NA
TGTGCCTGGAGTGTACCCTTCCAAAAACAGTTCTATGGCTACACCTTC
CAWSVPFQKQFYGYTF
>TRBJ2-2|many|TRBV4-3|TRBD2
TGCGCCAGCAGCCAAGATCCGCCTAGCGGGAGTTGGACCGGGGAGCTGTTTTTT
CASSQDPPSGSWTGELFF
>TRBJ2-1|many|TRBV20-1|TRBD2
TGCAGTGCTAGGAGGCCGGGACTAGCGGGCCCGGGATGGAATGAGCAGTTCTTC
CSARRPGLAGPGWNEQFF
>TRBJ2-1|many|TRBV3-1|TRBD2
TGTGCCAGCAGCCCTACCGCTAGCGGGAGATACTACAATGAGCAGTTCTTC
CASSPTASGRYYNEQFF
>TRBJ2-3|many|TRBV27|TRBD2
TGTGCCAGCAGTTCAAGCGGGGCAGCTTTATACGGCACAGATACGCAGTATTTT
CASSSSGAALYGTDTQYF
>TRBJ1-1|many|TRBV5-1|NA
TGCGCCAGCAGCTTGGCCCTTGCCAAAAGGGGCAACACTGAAGCTTTCTTT
CASSLALAKRGNTEAFF
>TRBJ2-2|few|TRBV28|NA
TGTGCCAGCAGTTTCCGGGGATCCAGGGAGCTGTTTTTT
CASSFRGSRELFF
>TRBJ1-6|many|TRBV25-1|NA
TGTGCCTCTCAACAGGGCCTGGGAGTAGGGTCACCCCTCCACTTT
CASQQGLGVGSPLHF
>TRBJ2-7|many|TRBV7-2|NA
TGTGCCAGCAGCTTAGGTAACAGATACGAGCAGTACTTC
CASSLGNRYEQYF
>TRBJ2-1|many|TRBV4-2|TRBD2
TGTGCCAGCAGCCCACGAGTTGGTAGCGGGAATAATGAGCAGTTCTTC
CASSPRVGSGNNEQFF
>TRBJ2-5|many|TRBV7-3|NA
TGTGCCAGCAGCTTGGCCGGCAGGGAGACCCAGTACTTC
CASSLAGRETQYF
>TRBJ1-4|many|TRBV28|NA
TGTGCCAGCAGTTTACCGCCCACAAGCGAAAAACTGTTTTTT
CASSLPPTSEKLFF
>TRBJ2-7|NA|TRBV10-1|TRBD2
TGCGCCAGCAGTGAGTCGACTAGCGGGAGTTTCTACGAGCAGTACTTC
CASSESTSGSFYEQYF
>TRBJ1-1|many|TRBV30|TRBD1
TGTGCCTGGAGTGGGGACAGAAAAAACACTGAAGCTTTCTTT
CAWSGDRKNTEAFF
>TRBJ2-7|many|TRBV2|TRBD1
TGTGCCAGCAGTGAACCGATATACAGGGGGCTAGGGGAGCAGTACTTC
CASSEPIYRGLGEQYF
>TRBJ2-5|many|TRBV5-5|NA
TGTGCCAGCACCCCGACAAGGGAAGAGACCCAGTACTTC
CASTPTREETQYF
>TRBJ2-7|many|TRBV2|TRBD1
TGTGCCAGCAGTGAATTTCGGATCGGGACAGGGTCCCACGAGCAGTACTTC
CASSEFRIGTGSHEQYF
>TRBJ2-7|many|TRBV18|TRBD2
TGTGCCAGCTCACCACCGGAATCCGGGAGGCGCTACGAGCAGTACTTC
CASSPPESGRRYEQYF
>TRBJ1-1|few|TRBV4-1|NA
TGCGCCAGCAGCCAATCGGAGGAGGCTTTCTTT
CASSQSEEAFF
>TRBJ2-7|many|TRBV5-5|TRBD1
TGTGCCAGCAGCTGGGCTACAGGGGGCGACGAGCAGTACTTC
CASSWATGGDEQYF
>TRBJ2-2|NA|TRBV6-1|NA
TGTGCCAGCAGCCCGGGAAGGTGGACCGGGGAACTGTTTTTT
CASSPGRWTGELFF
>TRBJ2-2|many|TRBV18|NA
TGTGCCAGCTCTCTACCAGTGTCAGGATACACCGGGGAGCTGTTTTTT
CASSLPVSGYTGELFF
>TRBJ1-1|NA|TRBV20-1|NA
TGCAGTGCTTCATCCTACAGGGCCTCTGAAGCTTTCTTT
CSASSYRASEAFF
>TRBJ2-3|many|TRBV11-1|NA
TGTGCCAGCAGCTTTACTCTTGGAGAGGAGACAGATACGCAGTATTTT
CASSFTLGEETDTQYF
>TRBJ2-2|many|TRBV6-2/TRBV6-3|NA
TGTGCCAGCTCTTTACAGGGGACCGGGGGGCTGTTTTTT
CASSLQGTGGLFF
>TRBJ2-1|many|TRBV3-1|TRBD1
TGTGCCAGCAGCCCTAGGACAGGGGGTATGAATGAGCAGTTCTTC
CASSPRTGGMNEQFF
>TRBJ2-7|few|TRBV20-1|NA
TGCAGTGTTAGACCGGGAAACCGACTCTCCTACGAGAAGTACTTC
CSVRPGNRLSYEKYF
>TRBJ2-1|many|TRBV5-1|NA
TGCGCCAGCAGTAGCTATTCTGTCTCTAACAATGAGCAGTTCTTC
CASSSYSVSNNEQFF
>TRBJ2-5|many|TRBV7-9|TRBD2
TGTGCCAGCAGCGGGGGACTAGCGGGAGGGCCTCAAGAGACCCAGTACTTC
CASSGGLAGGPQETQYF